This T cell receptor (beta chain) was identified during a study of spatial heterogeneity in lung cancer. About the study: In the raw reads, each unique TCR and UMI combination was present more than ten times on average.

Each TCR cDNA molecule carried a unique molecular identifier. In TCRdb, the 5' RACE reads were re-called with MiXCR into one record per CDR3 protein. The sample lists about 95,000 distinct CDR3 sequences, around 10% occurring once. Regarding this clonotype: Its antigen remains unknown.

Study-wide points: Compared with follow-up, resection was when ubiquitous expanded tumor TCRs appeared in blood more.

Germline lookup yields CDR1 SGHTA and CDR2 FQGNSA. The CDR3 is 17 amino acids. V was shortened by 0 bases and J by 4 bases, with 15 bases between the two germline ends. Specified time point: sample taken at primary tumor resection. From tumor, nontumor lung or frozen PBMC, whole RNA was taken unsorted for sequencing. A total of approximately 75 untreated early-stage non-small cell lung cancer patients served as donors. This sequence originates from a male donor with early-stage non-small cell lung cancer. V gene TRBV7-2 combines with J gene TRBJ2-2; D is possibly TRBD1 (6 bases). Sequenced material: PBMCs, taken at surgery. The CDR3 sequence is CASSLARGGPSTGELFF. The CDR3 DNA follows: TGTGCCAGCAGCTTAGCGCGAGGGGGACCGAGCACCGGGGAGCTGTTTTTT.